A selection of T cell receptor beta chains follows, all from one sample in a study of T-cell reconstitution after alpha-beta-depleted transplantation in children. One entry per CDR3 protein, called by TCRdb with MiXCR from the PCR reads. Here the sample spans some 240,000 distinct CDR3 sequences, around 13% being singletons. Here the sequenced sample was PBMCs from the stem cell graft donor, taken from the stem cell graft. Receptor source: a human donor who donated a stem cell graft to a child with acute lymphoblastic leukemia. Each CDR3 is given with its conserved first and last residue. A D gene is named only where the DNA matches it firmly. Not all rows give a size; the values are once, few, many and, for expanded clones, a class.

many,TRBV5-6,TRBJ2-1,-,CASSLLRLGANEQFF,TGTGCCAGCAGCTTGCTGAGACTAGGTGCGAATGAGCAGTTCTTC
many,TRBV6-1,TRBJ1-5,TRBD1,CASSAGQGDNQPQHF,TGTGCCAGCAGTGCCGGACAGGGCGACAATCAGCCCCAGCATTTT
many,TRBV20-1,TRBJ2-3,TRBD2,CSASAPPSGSPSTDTQYF,TGCAGTGCTAGTGCTCCTCCTAGCGGGAGTCCCAGCACAGATACGCAGTATTTT
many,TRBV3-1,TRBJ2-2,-,CASSRRGSNTGELFF,TGTGCCAGCAGCCGACGGGGCTCGAACACCGGGGAGCTGTTTTTT
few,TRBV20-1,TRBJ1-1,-,CSAPLFTEAFF,TGCAGTGCCCCATTATTCACTGAAGCTTTCTTT
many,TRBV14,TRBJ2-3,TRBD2,CASSRGTSGGSSTDTQYF,TGTGCCAGCAGCCGAGGGACTAGCGGGGGGTCTAGCACAGATACGCAGTATTTT
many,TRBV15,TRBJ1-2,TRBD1,CATSRGTGDYDYGYTF,TGTGCCACCAGCAGAGGGACAGGGGACTATGACTATGGCTACACCTTC
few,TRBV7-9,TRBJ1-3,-,CASSTRTAGNTIYF,TGTGCCAGCAGCACCCGGACGGCTGGAAACACCATATATTTT
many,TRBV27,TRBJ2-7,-,CASRSRAVSSYEQYF,TGTGCCAGCAGGTCCCGGGCGGTAAGCTCCTACGAGCAGTACTTC
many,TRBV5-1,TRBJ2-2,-,CASSPGRITNTGELFF,TGCGCCAGCAGCCCCGGGCGCATAACGAACACCGGGGAGCTGTTTTTT
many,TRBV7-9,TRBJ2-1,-,CASSSLPTNEQFF,TGTGCCAGCAGCTCTTTACCAACTAATGAGCAGTTCTTC
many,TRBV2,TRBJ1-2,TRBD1,CASSGRTGPTPNYGYTF,TGTGCCAGCAGTGGTAGGACAGGTCCTACCCCTAACTATGGCTACACCTTC
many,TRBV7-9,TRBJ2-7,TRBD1,CASSPGTGNDYEQYF,TGTGCCAGCAGCCCCGGGACAGGGAACGATTACGAGCAGTACTTC
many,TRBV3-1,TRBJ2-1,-,CASTGIYNEQFF,TGTGCCAGCACGGGCATCTACAATGAGCAGTTCTTC
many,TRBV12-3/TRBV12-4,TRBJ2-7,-,CASTRHGGEQYF,TGTGCCAGCACCCGGCATGGGGGCGAGCAGTACTTC
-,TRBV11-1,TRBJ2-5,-,CASSLLQDTQYF,TGTGCCAGCAGCTTACTTCAAGATACCCAGTACTTC
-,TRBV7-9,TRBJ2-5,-,CASSPEAVQETQYF,TGTGCCAGCAGCCCGGAGGCAGTCCAAGAGACCCAGTACTTC
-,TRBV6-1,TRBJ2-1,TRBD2,CASSDNPGTSGHYNEQFF,TGTGCCAGCAGTGATAACCCCGGGACTAGCGGTCATTACAATGAGCAGTTCTTC
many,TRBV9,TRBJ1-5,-,CASSARGLGNQPQHF,TGTGCCAGCAGCGCCCGCGGGTTGGGCAATCAGCCCCAGCATTTT
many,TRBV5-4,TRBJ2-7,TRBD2,CASSLGTSGTWEQYF,TGTGCCAGCAGCTTGGGGACTAGCGGAACGTGGGAGCAGTACTTC
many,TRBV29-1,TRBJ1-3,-,CSAHITGNRGNTIYF,TGCAGCGCCCACATTACAGGGAACCGTGGAAACACCATATATTTT